This TCR beta chain was recovered during a study of blood T cell repertoires in COVID-19. Study-level information: From T cells, B-cell-depleted T cells, or PBMCs came the material, which was cDNA or gDNA.

Here immunoSEQ multiplex PCR was the method, and the copy in TCRdb shows in-frame clones only, minus some. The data contain 200,000 or so clones, over 80% of them singletons. CDR3 length equals 15 residues. The V gene lost 1 base and the J gene lost 2 bases, with 9 bases spanning the gap. Per germline, CDR1 MGHRA and CDR2 YSYEKL. Individuals aged roughly 18 to 95 years were recruited from around 22 US areas. The genes are TRBV4-1 and TRBJ2-4, with D possibly being TRBD2 (6 bases). This clonotype was sampled from a woman younger than 45 who had been exposed to COVID-19. The sample comprised PBMCs or T cells enriched from blood (not recorded which). The CDR3 loop is CASSQAGATKNIQYF. In DNA form, the CDR3 reads TGCGCCAGCAGCCAAGCGGGAGCTACCAAAAACATTCAGTACTTC.